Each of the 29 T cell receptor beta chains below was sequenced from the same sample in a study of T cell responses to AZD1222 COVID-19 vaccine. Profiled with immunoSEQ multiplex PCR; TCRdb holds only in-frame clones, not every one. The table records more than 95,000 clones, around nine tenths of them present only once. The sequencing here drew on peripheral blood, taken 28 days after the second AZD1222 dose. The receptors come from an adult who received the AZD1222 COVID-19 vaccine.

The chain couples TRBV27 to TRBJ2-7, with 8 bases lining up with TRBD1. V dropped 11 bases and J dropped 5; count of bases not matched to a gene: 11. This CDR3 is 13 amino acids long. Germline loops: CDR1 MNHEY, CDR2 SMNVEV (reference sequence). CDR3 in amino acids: CAALDRDSHEQYF. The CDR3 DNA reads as TGTGCCGCCCTGGACAGGGATTCTCACGAGCAGTACTTC.

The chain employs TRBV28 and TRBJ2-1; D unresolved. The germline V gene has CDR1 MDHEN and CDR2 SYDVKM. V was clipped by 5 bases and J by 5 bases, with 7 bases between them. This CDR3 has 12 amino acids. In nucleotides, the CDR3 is TGTGCCAGCAGTCCAAATGACAATGAGCAGTTCTTC. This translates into CASSPNDNEQFF.

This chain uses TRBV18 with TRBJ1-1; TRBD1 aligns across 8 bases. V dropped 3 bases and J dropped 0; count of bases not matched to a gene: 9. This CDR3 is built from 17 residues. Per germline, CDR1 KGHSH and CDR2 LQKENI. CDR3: CASSPGQGPFMNTEAFF. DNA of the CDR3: TGTGCCAGCTCACCCGGACAGGGTCCCTTCATGAACACTGAAGCTTTCTTT.

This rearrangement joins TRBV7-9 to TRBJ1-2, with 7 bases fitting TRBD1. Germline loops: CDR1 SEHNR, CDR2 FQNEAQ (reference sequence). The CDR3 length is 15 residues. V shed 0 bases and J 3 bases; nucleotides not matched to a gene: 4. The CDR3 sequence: CASSLAPGTDYGYTF. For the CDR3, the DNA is TGTGCCAGCAGCTTAGCCCCCGGGACAGACTATGGCTACACCTTC. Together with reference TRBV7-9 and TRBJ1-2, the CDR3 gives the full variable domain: DTGVSQNPRHKITKRGQNVTFRCDPISEHNRLYWYRQTLGQGPEFLTYFQNEAQLEKSRLLSDRFSAERPKGSFSTLEIQRTEQGDSAMYLCASSLAPGTDYGYTFGSGTRLTVV.

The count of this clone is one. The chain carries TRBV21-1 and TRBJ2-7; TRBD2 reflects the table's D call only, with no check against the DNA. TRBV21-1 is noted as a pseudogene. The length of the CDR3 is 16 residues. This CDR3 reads CASSKGGWTDPREQYF. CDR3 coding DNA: TGTGCCAGCAGCAAAGGAGGGTGGACTGATCCTAGGGAGCAGTACTTC.

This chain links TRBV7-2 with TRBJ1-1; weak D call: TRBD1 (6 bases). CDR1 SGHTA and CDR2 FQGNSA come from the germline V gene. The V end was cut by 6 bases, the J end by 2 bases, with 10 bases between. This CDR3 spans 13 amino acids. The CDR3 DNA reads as TGTGCCAGCAGGACAGGACCCAACACTGAAGCTTTCTTT. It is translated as CASRTGPNTEAFF.

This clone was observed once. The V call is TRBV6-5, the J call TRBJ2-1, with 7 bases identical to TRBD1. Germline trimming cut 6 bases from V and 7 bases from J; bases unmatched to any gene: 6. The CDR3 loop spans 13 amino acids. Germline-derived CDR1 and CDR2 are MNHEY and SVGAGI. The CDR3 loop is CASRPQGRNEQFF. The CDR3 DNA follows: TGTGCCAGCAGGCCACAGGGGCGTAATGAGCAGTTCTTC.

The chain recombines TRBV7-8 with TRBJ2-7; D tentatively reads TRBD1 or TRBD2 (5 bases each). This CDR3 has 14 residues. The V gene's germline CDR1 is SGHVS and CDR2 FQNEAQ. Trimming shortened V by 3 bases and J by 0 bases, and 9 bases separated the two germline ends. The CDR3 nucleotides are TGTGCCAGCAGCTTGGGGGACCCCTCCTACGAGCAGTACTTC. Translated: CASSLGDPSYEQYF. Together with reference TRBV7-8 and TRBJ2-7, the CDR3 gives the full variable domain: GAGVSQSPRYKVAKRGQDVALRCDPISGHVSLFWYQQALGQGPEFLTYFQNEAQLDKSGLPSDRFFAERPEGSVSTLKIQRTQQEDSAVYLCASSLGDPSYEQYFGPGTRLTVT.

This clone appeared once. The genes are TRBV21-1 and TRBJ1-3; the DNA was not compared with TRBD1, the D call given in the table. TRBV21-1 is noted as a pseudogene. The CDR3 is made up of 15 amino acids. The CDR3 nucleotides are TGTGCCAGCGATTCAGGGACAGCCTCTGGAAACACCATATATTTT. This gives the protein CASDSGTASGNTIYF.

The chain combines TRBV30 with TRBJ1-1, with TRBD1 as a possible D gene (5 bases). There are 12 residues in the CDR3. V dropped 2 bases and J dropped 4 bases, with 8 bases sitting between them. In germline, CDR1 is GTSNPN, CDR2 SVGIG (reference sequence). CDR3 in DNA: TGTGCCTGGAGTCTCAGGGCCACTGAAGCTTTCTTT. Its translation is CAWSLRATEAFF.

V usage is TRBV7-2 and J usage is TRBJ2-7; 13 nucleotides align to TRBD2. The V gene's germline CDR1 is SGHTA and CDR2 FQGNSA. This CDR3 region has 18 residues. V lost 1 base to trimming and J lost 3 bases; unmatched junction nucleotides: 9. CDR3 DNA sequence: TGTGCCAGCAGCTTAGTTTGGACTAGCGGGAGTTCGAACTACGAGCAGTACTTC. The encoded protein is CASSLVWTSGSSNYEQYF. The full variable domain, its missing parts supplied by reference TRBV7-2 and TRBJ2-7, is GAGVSQSPSNKVTEKGKDVELRCDPISGHTALYWYRQSLGQGLEFLIYFQGNSAPDKSGLPSDRFSAERTGGSVSTLTIQRTQQEDSAVYLCASSLVWTSGSSNYEQYFGPGTRLTVT.

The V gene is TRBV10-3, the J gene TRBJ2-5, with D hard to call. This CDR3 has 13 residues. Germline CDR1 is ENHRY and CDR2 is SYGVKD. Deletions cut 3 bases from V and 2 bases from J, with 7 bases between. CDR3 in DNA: TGTGCCATCAGTGAAGGGCTACAAGAGACCCAGTACTTC. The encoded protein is CAISEGLQETQYF.

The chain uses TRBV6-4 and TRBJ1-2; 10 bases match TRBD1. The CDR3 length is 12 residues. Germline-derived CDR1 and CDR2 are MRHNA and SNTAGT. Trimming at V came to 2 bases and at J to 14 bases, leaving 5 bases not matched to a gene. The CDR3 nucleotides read TGTGCCAGCAGTGACCCCGGGACAGGGGTTACCTTC. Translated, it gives CASSDPGTGVTF.

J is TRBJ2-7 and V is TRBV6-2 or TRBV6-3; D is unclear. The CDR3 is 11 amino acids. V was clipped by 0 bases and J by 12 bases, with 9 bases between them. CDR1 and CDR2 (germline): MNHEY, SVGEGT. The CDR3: CASSYSSTLYF. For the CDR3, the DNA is TGTGCCAGCAGTTACTCGAGTACATTGTACTTC.

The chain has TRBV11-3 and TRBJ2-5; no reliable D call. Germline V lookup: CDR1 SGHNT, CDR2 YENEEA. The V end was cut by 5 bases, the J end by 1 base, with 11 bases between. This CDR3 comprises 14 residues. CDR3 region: CASSPAEFQETQYF. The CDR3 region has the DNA TGTGCCAGCAGCCCCGCAGAGTTCCAAGAGACCCAGTACTTC.

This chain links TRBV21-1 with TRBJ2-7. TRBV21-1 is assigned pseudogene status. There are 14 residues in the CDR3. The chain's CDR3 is CASSNAAKGYEQYF. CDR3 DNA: TGTGCCAGCAGCAATGCGGCCAAGGGCTACGAGCAGTACTTC.

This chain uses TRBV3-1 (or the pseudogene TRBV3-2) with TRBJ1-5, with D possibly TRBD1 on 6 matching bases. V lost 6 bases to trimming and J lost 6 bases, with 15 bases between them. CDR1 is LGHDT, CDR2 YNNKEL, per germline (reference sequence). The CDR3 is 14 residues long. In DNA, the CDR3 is TGTGCCAGCAGTCCCCACAGGGCCGGTCAGCCCCAGCATTTT. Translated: CASSPHRAGQPQHF.

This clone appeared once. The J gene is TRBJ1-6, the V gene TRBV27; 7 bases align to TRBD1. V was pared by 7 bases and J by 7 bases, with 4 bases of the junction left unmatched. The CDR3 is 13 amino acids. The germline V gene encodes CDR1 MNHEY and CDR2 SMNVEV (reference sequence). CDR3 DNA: TGTGCCAGCACAGGGGGGATGAATTCACCCCTCCACTTT. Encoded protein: CASTGGMNSPLHF.

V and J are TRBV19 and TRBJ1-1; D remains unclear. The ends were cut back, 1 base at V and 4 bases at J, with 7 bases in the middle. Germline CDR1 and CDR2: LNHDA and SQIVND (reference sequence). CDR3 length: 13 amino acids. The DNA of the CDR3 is TGTGCCAGTAGTATAGTTTGGGGCACTGAAGCTTTCTTT. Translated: CASSIVWGTEAFF.

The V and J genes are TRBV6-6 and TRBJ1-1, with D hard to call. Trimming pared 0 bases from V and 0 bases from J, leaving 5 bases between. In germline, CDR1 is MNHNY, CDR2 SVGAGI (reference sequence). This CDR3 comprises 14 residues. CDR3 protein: CASSYSIVNTEAFF. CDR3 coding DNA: TGTGCCAGCAGTTACTCGATTGTGAACACTGAAGCTTTCTTT.

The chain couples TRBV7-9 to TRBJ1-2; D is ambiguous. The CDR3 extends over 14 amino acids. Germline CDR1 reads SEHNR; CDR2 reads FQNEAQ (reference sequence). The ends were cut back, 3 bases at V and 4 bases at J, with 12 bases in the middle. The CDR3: CASSFPSGSYGYTF. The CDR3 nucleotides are TGTGCCAGCAGCTTCCCTTCAGGTTCCTATGGCTACACCTTC.

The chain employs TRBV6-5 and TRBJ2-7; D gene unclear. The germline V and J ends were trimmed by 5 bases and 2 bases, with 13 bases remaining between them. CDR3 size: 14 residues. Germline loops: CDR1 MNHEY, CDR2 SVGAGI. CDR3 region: CASSMDGSTYEQYF. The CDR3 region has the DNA TGTGCCAGCAGTATGGACGGGTCAACCTACGAGCAGTACTTC.

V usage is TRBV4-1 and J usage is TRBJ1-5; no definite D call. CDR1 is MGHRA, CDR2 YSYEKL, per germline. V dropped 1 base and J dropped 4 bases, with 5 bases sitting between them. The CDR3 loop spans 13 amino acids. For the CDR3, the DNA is TGCGCCAGCAGCCAAGGGGTAAATCAGCCCCAGCATTTT. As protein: CASSQGVNQPQHF.

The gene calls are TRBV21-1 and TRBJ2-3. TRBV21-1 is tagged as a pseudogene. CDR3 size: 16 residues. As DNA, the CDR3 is TGTGCCAGCACCCTTAGAGAGGAAGGGTTTACAGATACGCAGTATTTT. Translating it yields CASTLREEGFTDTQYF.

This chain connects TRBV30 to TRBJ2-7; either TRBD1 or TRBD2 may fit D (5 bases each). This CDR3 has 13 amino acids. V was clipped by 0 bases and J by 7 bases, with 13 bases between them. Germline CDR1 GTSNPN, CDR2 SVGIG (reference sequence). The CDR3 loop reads CAWSVSGTGEQYF. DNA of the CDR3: TGTGCCTGGAGTGTTTCAGGGACGGGTGAGCAGTACTTC. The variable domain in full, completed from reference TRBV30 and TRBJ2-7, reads SQTIHQWPATLVQPVGSPLSLECTVEGTSNPNLYWYRQAAGRGLQLLFYSVGIGQISSEVPQNLSASRPQDRQFILSSKKLLLSDSGFYLCAWSVSGTGEQYFGPGTRLTVT.

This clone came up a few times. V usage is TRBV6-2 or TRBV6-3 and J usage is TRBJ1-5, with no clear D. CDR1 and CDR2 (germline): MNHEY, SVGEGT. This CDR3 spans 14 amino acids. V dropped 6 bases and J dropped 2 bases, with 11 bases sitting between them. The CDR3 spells CASSEGAGNQPQHF. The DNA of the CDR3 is TGTGCCAGCAGCGAGGGCGCTGGCAATCAGCCCCAGCATTTT.

The CDR3 coding sequence is TGTGCCAGCAGTGTAACCAACTTCTACGAGCAGTACTTC. Protein: CASSVTNFYEQYF. The rearrangement uses TRBV2 and TRBJ2-7, with D hard to call. The germline V gene has CDR1 SNHLY and CDR2 FYNNEI. The CDR3 has 13 amino acids. Trimming left V 4 bases short and J 3 bases short, with 10 bases between. The variable domain in full, completed from reference TRBV2 and TRBJ2-7, reads EPEVTQTPSHQVTQMGQEVILRCVPISNHLYFYWYRQILGQKVEFLVSFYNNEISEKSEIFDDQFSVERPDGSNFTLKIRSTKLEDSAMYFCASSVTNFYEQYFGPGTRLTVT.

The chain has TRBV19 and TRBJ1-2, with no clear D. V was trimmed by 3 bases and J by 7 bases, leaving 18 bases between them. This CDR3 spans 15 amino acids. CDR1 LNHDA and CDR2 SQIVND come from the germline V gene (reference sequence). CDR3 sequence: CASSILGSDGSGYTF. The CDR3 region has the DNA TGTGCCAGTAGTATCCTTGGTTCCGATGGATCTGGCTACACCTTC.

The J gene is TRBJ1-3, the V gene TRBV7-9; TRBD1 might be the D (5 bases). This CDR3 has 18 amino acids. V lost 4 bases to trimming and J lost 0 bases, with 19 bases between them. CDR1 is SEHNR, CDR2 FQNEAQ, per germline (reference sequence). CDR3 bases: TGTGCCAGCAGCTCCCGGGACCAAACTCAACTCTCTGGAAACACCATATATTTT. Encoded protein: CASSSRDQTQLSGNTIYF. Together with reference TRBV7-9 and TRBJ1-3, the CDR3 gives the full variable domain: DTGVSQNPRHKITKRGQNVTFRCDPISEHNRLYWYRQTLGQGPEFLTYFQNEAQLEKSRLLSDRFSAERPKGSFSTLEIQRTEQGDSAMYLCASSSRDQTQLSGNTIYFGEGSWLTVV.